The 16 T cell receptor beta chains listed next were all sequenced from one sample in a study of shared clonotypes between healthy human individuals. Profiled with immunoSEQ multiplex PCR; TCRdb holds only in-frame clones, not every one. The data contain about 2,500,000 clones, around 90% of them seen just once; the ten biggest clones take up roughly 0.13%. The specimen sequenced was naive CD4+ T cells sorted from blood. The subset was: CD45RA+ positively selected. These receptor sequences come from a man between 18 and 29 years old in good health.

Turning to this clone: A read error may account for a junction end that differs from germline. The rearrangement joins TRBV7-7 to TRBJ2-3; D gene uncertain. CDR1 and CDR2 from the germline V gene are SSHAT and FNYEAQ (reference sequence). The CDR3 runs to 15 residues. The CDR3 region is CASSLAPSATDTQYF. In DNA, the CDR3 is TGTGCTAGCAGCTTAGCCCCCTCCGCGACAGATACGCAGTATTTT.

The V call is TRBV5-1, the J call TRBJ2-7; D gene unclear. CDR3 length: 15 residues. Trimming stripped 2 bases from V and 2 bases from J, with 14 bases between. Germline CDR1 reads SGHRS; CDR2 reads YFSETQ. In DNA form, the CDR3 reads TGCGCCAGCAGCTTTCTCAGCGCCAAGCCCTACGAGCAGTACTTC. Its translation: CASSFLSAKPYEQYF.

The chain is built from TRBV14 and TRBJ1-6; 9 nucleotides align to TRBD1. This CDR3 region has 14 residues. Germline lookup yields CDR1 SGHDN and CDR2 FVKESK. Germline trimming cut 3 bases from V and 9 bases from J; bases unmatched to any gene: 3. CDR3 in amino acids: CASSQTGGLSPLHF. In DNA form, the CDR3 reads TGTGCCAGCAGCCAGACAGGGGGACTTTCACCCCTCCACTTT. Full variable domain (remainder filled in from reference TRBV14 and TRBJ1-6): EAGVTQFPSHSVIEKGQTVTLRCDPISGHDNLYWYRRVMGKEIKFLLHFVKESKQDESGMPNNRFLAERTGGTYSTLKVQPAELEDSGVYFCASSQTGGLSPLHFGNGTRLTVT.

The V and J genes are TRBV5-1 and TRBJ1-1; the D is unclear. Germline V gene data show CDR1 as SGHRS and CDR2 as YFSETQ. The CDR3 runs 14 residues. V dropped 1 base and J dropped 0 bases, with 7 bases sitting between them. The CDR3 DNA reads as TGCGCCAGCAGCTTGTTACAGATGAACACTGAAGCTTTCTTT. This codes for CASSLLQMNTEAFF. Full variable domain (remainder filled in from reference TRBV5-1 and TRBJ1-1): KAGVTQTPRYLIKTRGQQVTLSCSPISGHRSVSWYQQTPGQGLQFLFEYFSETQRNKGNFPGRFSGRQFSNSRSEMNVSTLELGDSALYLCASSLLQMNTEAFFGQGTRLTVV.

The chain combines TRBV7-9 with TRBJ2-7; a weak D match, TRBD1 (6 bases). CDR3 size: 17 residues. Germline CDR1 reads SEHNR; CDR2 reads FQNEAQ (reference sequence). V was clipped by 4 bases and J by 2 bases, with 21 bases between them. CDR3 in amino acids: CASSSWGGAGETYEQYF. For the CDR3, the DNA is TGTGCCAGCAGCTCCTGGGGTGGGGCAGGGGAGACCTACGAGCAGTACTTC.

The rearrangement joins TRBV2 to TRBJ1-5; tentative D call: TRBD1 (5 bases). V was pared by 7 bases and J by 5 bases, with 12 bases between. CDR1 SNHLY and CDR2 FYNNEI come from the germline V gene. The CDR3 totals 13 residues. CDR3 amino acids: CASNRQPDQPQHF. CDR3 sequence (DNA): TGTGCCAGCAATAGACAGCCAGATCAGCCCCAGCATTTT.

The count of this clone is one. The rearrangement joins TRBV5-1 to TRBJ2-4; a possible D gene is TRBD2 (6 bases). Trimming shortened V by 1 base and J by 9 bases, and 11 bases separated the two germline ends. Per germline, CDR1 SGHRS and CDR2 YFSETQ. This CDR3 is 13 amino acids long. For the CDR3, the DNA is TGCGCCAGCAGCTTGCCTAGCGAGGGCATTCAGTACTTC. As protein: CASSLPSEGIQYF.

The V and J genes are TRBV5-1 and TRBJ2-7; D tentatively reads TRBD1 or TRBD2 (6 bases each). V was clipped by 7 bases and J by 6 bases, with 17 bases between them. The CDR3 is made up of 13 amino acids. Per the germline V gene, CDR1 is SGHRS and CDR2 is YFSETQ. CDR3: CASSPRGVVEQYF. CDR3 in DNA: TGCGCCAGCTCCCCGAGGGGGGTGGTCGAGCAGTACTTC.

This sequence joins TRBV19 and TRBJ1-2, with 8 bases identical to TRBD1. V lost 5 bases to trimming and J lost 8 bases; unmatched junction nucleotides: 16. The CDR3 is 16 amino acids. CDR1 LNHDA and CDR2 SQIVND come from the germline V gene (reference sequence). In DNA form, the CDR3 reads TGTGCCAGTAGTGCCCCCCACCGGGACAGGCTTTGGGGCTACACCTTC. This gives the protein CASSAPHRDRLWGYTF.

This clone came up a few times. The V call is TRBV30, the J call TRBJ1-4; D not certain. The CDR3 consists of 13 residues. The V end lost 1 base, the J end lost 8 bases, and 11 bases lay between the germline ends. Germline values: CDR1 GTSNPN, CDR2 SVGIG (reference sequence). The CDR3 protein is CAWSGAVGEKLFF. The CDR3 DNA reads as TGTGCCTGGAGTGGTGCAGTGGGAGAAAAACTGTTTTTT.

This sequence joins TRBV4-1 and TRBJ2-3, with TRBD2 as a possible D gene (5 bases). The CDR3 has 16 residues. Trimming shortened V by 4 bases and J by 0 bases, and 14 bases separated the two germline ends. In germline, CDR1 is MGHRA, CDR2 YSYEKL. CDR3 DNA sequence: TGCGCCAGCAGCCCACGGACGGGAACAAGCACAGATACGCAGTATTTT. Amino acids: CASSPRTGTSTDTQYF.

V gene TRBV6-5 combines with J gene TRBJ1-2; D unresolved. V was trimmed by 8 bases and J by 5 bases, leaving 12 bases between them. The V gene's germline CDR1 is MNHEY and CDR2 SVGAGI. CDR3 size: 12 residues. CDR3 sequence reads: CASGTEGYGYTF. CDR3 coding DNA: TGTGCCAGCGGAACGGAAGGGTATGGCTACACCTTC.

In regard to this clone: Other DNA sequences in this specimen translate into the identical CDR3. This chain joins TRBV6-1 and TRBJ2-7; 8 nucleotides align to TRBD1. Germline CDR1 MNHNS, CDR2 SASEGT. This CDR3 spans 14 amino acids. V shed 6 bases, J shed 2 bases, and the junction held 6 bases outside the gene matches. CDR3 bases: TGTGCCAGCAGGGGGACAGGTGAAGCCTACGAGCAGTACTTC. This gives the protein CASRGTGEAYEQYF.

With regard to this clone: Other DNA variants within this sample encode the same CDR3. This chain uses TRBV19 with TRBJ2-1; D is uncertain. The CDR3 contains 12 residues. Germline V CDR1 and CDR2: LNHDA, SQIVND (reference sequence). Trimming took off 3 bases at V and 4 bases at J, with 4 bases between the two ends. CDR3 protein: CASSIGYNEQFF. CDR3 nucleotides: TGTGCCAGTAGTATCGGGTACAATGAGCAGTTCTTC.

The chain uses TRBV5-4 and TRBJ1-1, with 9 positions matching TRBD1. This CDR3 contains 14 residues. CDR1 and CDR2 (germline): SGHNT, YYREEE (reference sequence). The V and J ends lost 2 bases and 4 bases, in that order; junction bases with no gene match: 3. In DNA, the CDR3 is TGTGCCAGCAGCTTTGACAGGGGGAGCACTGAAGCTTTCTTT. Its protein product is CASSFDRGSTEAFF.

The rearrangement joins TRBV2 to TRBJ2-1; 8 bases are shared with TRBD1. The trim removed 8 bases at V and 0 bases at J, leaving 6 bases unmatched. Per the germline V gene, CDR1 is SNHLY and CDR2 is FYNNEI. This CDR3 contains 15 residues. CDR3 bases: TGTGCCAGCGGGGAAGACAGGGGCTCCTACAATGAGCAGTTCTTC. Translated: CASGEDRGSYNEQFF.